These T cell receptor beta chains were read from a single sample in a study of T cells in Graves' hyperthyroidism and ophthalmopathy. TCRdb re-derived calls from the multiplex PCR reads in MiXCR, one entry per CDR3 protein. The sample carries hundreds of thousands of distinct CDR3 sequences, 12% to 15% recorded once. Sequencing was done on a sample of blood. These receptors were obtained from a woman younger than 35 with Graves' hyperthyroidism. CDR3s include the opening cysteine and the closing phenylalanine or tryptophan. A D gene is named only where the DNA matches it firmly. Expanded clones get a size class; other rows say once, few or many, or leave the size out.

cdr3_nt	cdr3_aa	d_call	v_call	clone_size	j_call
TGTGCCAGCACCGAAGCCGGACCCCAAGAGACCCAGTACTTC	CASTEAGPQETQYF	-	TRBV5-6	-	TRBJ2-5
TGTGCCAGCAGCCCGACAGGGGGAGCTTACGAGCAGTACTTC	CASSPTGGAYEQYF	TRBD1	TRBV13	many	TRBJ2-7
TGTGCCTGGCAACACGGGCGGGAGGGGAGTGAGCAGTTCTTC	CAWQHGREGSEQFF	TRBD2	TRBV30	many	TRBJ2-1
TGTGCCACCAGTGACCAGGGAGCGGAAAGCCCCTTGACGCAGTATTTT	CATSDQGAESPLTQYF	-	TRBV24-1	-	TRBJ2-3
TGTGCCAGCAGCCAACTCCAGGGGGGACAGGGGAAACAGTACTTC	CASSQLQGGQGKQYF	TRBD1	TRBV3-1	few	TRBJ2-5
TGTGCCAGCAGCAATCTGTGGGGTCTGGGACAGACCCCTAACTATGGCTACACCTTC	CASSNLWGLGQTPNYGYTF	TRBD1	TRBV7-2	-	TRBJ1-2
TGTGCCAGCAGTACCGTCTGGGGCAATCAGCCCCAGCATTTT	CASSTVWGNQPQHF	-	TRBV28	many	TRBJ1-5
TGTGCCAGCAGGGACGACGACAGGGGCTACGAGCAGTACTTC	CASRDDDRGYEQYF	TRBD1	TRBV12-3/TRBV12-4	many	TRBJ2-7
TGTGCCAGCAATTCCGGGACAGGGGGAGATTTTAGGGCCCAGTACTTC	CASNSGTGGDFRAQYF	TRBD1	TRBV6-1	-	TRBJ2-5
TGTGCCACCAGCAGAGTGACAGCTACGAACACTGAAGCTTTCTTT	CATSRVTATNTEAFF	-	TRBV15	-	TRBJ1-1
TGTGCCAGCAGTTTAGAGGCTAGCGGGACACAGTTGAGCGAGCAGTACTTC	CASSLEASGTQLSEQYF	TRBD2	TRBV27	many	TRBJ2-7
TGCAGCGTTGATCGGGGTCCCTCCTACAATGAGCAGTTCTTC	CSVDRGPSYNEQFF	-	TRBV29-1	-	TRBJ2-1
TGTGCCAGCAGTAGCTACAGGGGGAATCAGCCCCAGCATTTT	CASSSYRGNQPQHF	TRBD1	TRBV28	many	TRBJ1-5
TGTGCCAGCAGTCGACAGGGGGGAGACACCGGGGAGCTGTTTTTT	CASSRQGGDTGELFF	TRBD1	TRBV12-3/TRBV12-4	-	TRBJ2-2
TGTGCCAGCAGCCCGAGGGGGCTAGCGGGAGGAATAGGTGAGCAGTTCTTC	CASSPRGLAGGIGEQFF	TRBD2	TRBV7-3	many	TRBJ2-1
TGTGCCAGCAGCTTCGGGTTGGGCGGGACCTACAATGAGCAGTTCTTC	CASSFGLGGTYNEQFF	-	TRBV7-9	-	TRBJ2-1
TGTGCCACCAGCATTTCTGGAAATGGCTACACCTTC	CATSISGNGYTF	-	TRBV15	-	TRBJ1-2
TGTGCCAGCAGTCAGTTGGGGACAGGGCTTGAAAAACTGTTTTTT	CASSQLGTGLEKLFF	TRBD1	TRBV2	-	TRBJ1-4
TGTGCCAGCAGTTTGATCCCGACAGGTCGCTACGAGCAGTACTTC	CASSLIPTGRYEQYF	-	TRBV12-3/TRBV12-4	many	TRBJ2-7
TGTGCCAGCAGCGACCCCGGGACAGGGCTCTACGAGCAGTACTTC	CASSDPGTGLYEQYF	TRBD1	TRBV28	many	TRBJ2-7
TGTGCCAGCAGCGCGAGCCCTCAGGGGGCGGATTCACCCCTCCACTTT	CASSASPQGADSPLHF	TRBD1	TRBV9	-	TRBJ1-6
TGTGCCAGCAGCATGAGGACAGCTGGGGTCATTCAGTACTTC	CASSMRTAGVIQYF	-	TRBV11-2	many	TRBJ2-4
TGTGCCAGCAGCCCACCTCCCCGGCTAGCGAGCACAGATACGCAGTATTTT	CASSPPPRLASTDTQYF	-	TRBV9	-	TRBJ2-3
TGTGCCAGCTCACTGACCGCGGGCCAGGGTTATGGCTACACCTTC	CASSLTAGQGYGYTF	-	TRBV18	many	TRBJ1-2
TGCAGTGGCGAGGACAATGAGCAGTTCTTC	CSGEDNEQFF	-	TRBV20-1	many	TRBJ2-1
TGTGCCAGTAGATGGGACCGTGAAAAACTGTTTTTT	CASRWDREKLFF	-	TRBV19	-	TRBJ1-4
TGCAGCCAGGGTTTTGGCACTGAAGCTTTCTTT	CSQGFGTEAFF	-	TRBV29-1	-	TRBJ1-1
TGTGCCAGCAGTGACCGTAGCGGCCGGGCAAAAGAGACCCAGTACTTC	CASSDRSGRAKETQYF	-	TRBV6-1	many	TRBJ2-5
TGCAGTGCTAGGGGTACCAGGGTGAGCAATCAGCCCCAGCATTTT	CSARGTRVSNQPQHF	-	TRBV20-1	many	TRBJ1-5
TGTGCCAGCAGCCCTCTACAGGGACTAGCGGGAGTTGGGGAGCAGTTCTTC	CASSPLQGLAGVGEQFF	TRBD2	TRBV9	-	TRBJ2-1
TGTGCCAGCAGTTTGATCGGGGGGGGGGTAGAGACCCAGTACTTC	CASSLIGGGVETQYF	TRBD2	TRBV28	few	TRBJ2-5
TGTGCCAGCAGTGAATGGGCTAGCGGGGGGTCAGATACGCAGTATTTT	CASSEWASGGSDTQYF	TRBD2	TRBV6-1	-	TRBJ2-3
TGTGCCAGCAGTGAAGCGCGTCTAGCGGGGGGGCAGTTCTTC	CASSEARLAGGQFF	TRBD2	TRBV2	-	TRBJ2-1
TGCAGTGCTAAGCCCGGTTCCTACAATGAGCAGTTCTTC	CSAKPGSYNEQFF	-	TRBV20-1	few	TRBJ2-1
TGCAGCGTCCCCGCCTCTAGCGGGAGGTTTGGGGATGAGCAGTTCTTC	CSVPASSGRFGDEQFF	TRBD2	TRBV29-1	many	TRBJ2-1
TGTGCCAGCAGTTCTCGACTAGCGGGAGGGAAGAACACCGGGGAGCTGTTTTTT	CASSSRLAGGKNTGELFF	TRBD2	TRBV7-9	-	TRBJ2-2
TGTGCCAGCAGCTTATCATATGAGCAGTTCTTC	CASSLSYEQFF	-	TRBV7-9	many	TRBJ2-1
TGTGCCAGCAGCCCCATAGGGTCTGGGGCCAACGTCCTGACTTTC	CASSPIGSGANVLTF	-	TRBV5-6	-	TRBJ2-6
TGTGCCAGCAGGCCCAGCGGGACTAGCGGACGCACAGATACGCAGTATTTT	CASRPSGTSGRTDTQYF	TRBD2	TRBV12-3/TRBV12-4	many	TRBJ2-3
TGCAGCGTTGAACGTCGCGACTATGGCTACACCTTC	CSVERRDYGYTF	-	TRBV29-1	few	TRBJ1-2
TGCGCCAGCAGCCAACTAGCGGAGGGATACGAGCAGTACTTC	CASSQLAEGYEQYF	TRBD2	TRBV4-1	few	TRBJ2-7
TGTGCCAGCTACAGTGCAGATACGCAGTATTTT	CASYSADTQYF	-	TRBV7-9	many	TRBJ2-3
TGTGCCAGCTTAGCACTAGCGGGAGCTGATGAGCAGTTCTTC	CASLALAGADEQFF	TRBD2	TRBV28	few	TRBJ2-1
TGTGCCTGGGGGCCTCAGGGAAACATTCAGTACTTC	CAWGPQGNIQYF	-	TRBV30	-	TRBJ2-4
TGTGCCAGCAGCAGAACGGTGGATACCGTCCTGACTTTC	CASSRTVDTVLTF	-	TRBV6-1	-	TRBJ2-6
TGTGCCAGCAGTGAACTTATCAACCATGATGGGACTGGCTACACCTTC	CASSELINHDGTGYTF	-	TRBV2	-	TRBJ1-2
TGCGCCAGCACCGAGGGAGGACAGGGGATTGCCTCCTACAATGAGCAGTTCTTC	CASTEGGQGIASYNEQFF	TRBD1	TRBV5-1	-	TRBJ2-1
TGTGCCAGTAGTATTGCGGGATTACCCAATGAGCAGTTCTTC	CASSIAGLPNEQFF	-	TRBV19	few	TRBJ2-1
TGTGCCACCAGTGACCCCGGGACTAAGCCCACAGATACGCAGTATTTT	CATSDPGTKPTDTQYF	TRBD2	TRBV24-1	few	TRBJ2-3